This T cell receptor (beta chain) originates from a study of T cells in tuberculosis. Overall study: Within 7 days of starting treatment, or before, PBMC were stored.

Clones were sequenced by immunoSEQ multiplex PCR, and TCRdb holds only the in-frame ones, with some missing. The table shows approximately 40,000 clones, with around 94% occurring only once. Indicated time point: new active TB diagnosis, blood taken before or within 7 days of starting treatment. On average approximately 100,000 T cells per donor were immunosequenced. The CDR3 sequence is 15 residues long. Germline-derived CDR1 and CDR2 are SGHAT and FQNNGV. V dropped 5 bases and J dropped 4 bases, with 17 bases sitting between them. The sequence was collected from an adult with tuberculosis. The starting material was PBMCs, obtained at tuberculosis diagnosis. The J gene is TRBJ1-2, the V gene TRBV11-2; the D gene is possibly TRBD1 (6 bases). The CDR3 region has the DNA TGTGCCAGCAGCCTCCCGACAGGCGCATTCTATGGCTACACCTTC. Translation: CASSLPTGAFYGYTF.